Described below is a single T cell receptor (beta chain) sequence and its context. Its specificity is not known. The CDR3 sequence is 12 residues long. The ends were cut back, 7 bases at V and 7 bases at J, with 10 bases in the middle. The data belong to a study of blood T cells in healthy people across ages. A minimum of 6.5 million PBMCs was isolated per sample. Through a sample-barcoded 5' primer and a J-beta primer mix, a second PCR was run for roughly 6 to 12 cycles. Template switching added a 12-random-nucleotide identifier to every cDNA molecule. Via MiXCR, TCRdb re-called the 5' RACE reads, giving one row per CDR3 protein. The sample records 1.5 million to 2 million distinct CDR3 sequences, about 49% being singletons. Regarding the study as a whole: Both higher diversity and more naive CD4+ cells marked long-lived donors when set against aged donors. Age advanced and TCR beta diversity per million T cells fell, roughly linearly.

This chain joins TRBV12-3 or TRBV12-4 and TRBJ2-2, with D perhaps TRBD1 (6 bases). The sample consisted of blood. The sequence was obtained from a woman aged 40 to 55 in good health. DNA for the CDR3: TGTGCCAGCATGGACAGCGGCGGGGAGCTGTTTTTT. As protein: CASMDSGGELFF.